This T cell receptor (beta chain) appears in the sequencing data of a study of blood T cells in healthy people across ages. Study results and limitations: The study regarded diversity estimates from one million T cells as underestimates. PBMCs that were unsorted prevented a conclusive naive versus antigen-experienced comparison.

Primers used in a second PCR of roughly 7 to 11 cycles were a sample-barcoded 5' primer and a J-beta primer mix. TCRdb fed the 5' RACE reads into MiXCR, producing one record per CDR3 protein. Of around 1,800,000 distinct CDR3 sequences listed, 30% to 40% are singletons. This clonotype was recorded many times. As yet, its antigen is unknown. The CDR3 runs to 12 residues. In germline, CDR1 is DFQATT, CDR2 SNEGSKA (reference sequence). V shed 2 bases and J shed 3 bases, with 7 bases lying between them. Donors gave approximately 9.9 milliliters of peripheral blood apiece. This TCR derives from a human donor in good health. The J gene is TRBJ1-2, the V gene TRBV20-1, with D possibly TRBD1 on 6 matching bases. Specimen: blood. In DNA form, the CDR3 reads TGCAGTGCTAGAAACAGGGACTATGGCTACACCTTC. Amino acids: CSARNRDYGYTF.